This passage covers 22 T cell receptor beta chains from one sample sequenced in a study of T cells expressing NK-cell markers (dated by TCRdb to between 2020 and 2021). Library creation used 5' RACE. The instrument was an Illumina HiSeq 2000. TCRdb reprocessed the reads, and each CDR3 protein sequence is entered once, without DNA. The sample's own table lists 140,000 to 150,000 distinct CDR3 sequences. The biggest ten clones account for less than 15% of the sample. The source material was blood T cells: a sorted CD56 or NKG2C T cell subset, CD4+ or CD8+ T cells, or bulk PBMC T cells (not recorded which). Receptor source: a man between 18 and 29 years old in good health. Donor details come from another sample of the same person, matched by shared clones.

The genes are TRBV5-1 and TRBJ2-5; TCRdb calls TRBD1, which cannot be checked without DNA. Germline loops: CDR1 SGHRS, CDR2 YFSETQ. The length of the CDR3 is 17 residues. CDR3 sequence: CASSYPKSPTEQETQYF.

V gene TRBV28 combines with J gene TRBJ2-7; the TCRdb D gene call, TRBD2, has no DNA to confirm it. The CDR3 extends over 14 amino acids. CDR1 is MDHEN, CDR2 SYDVKM, per germline. CDR3 region: CASSFVTSDYEQYF.

J is TRBJ2-1 and V is TRBV12-3 or TRBV12-4. This CDR3 spans 14 amino acids. CDR3 region: CASTMVQLGNEQFF.

The genes are TRBV5-1 and TRBJ2-2; TCRdb's D call, TRBD1, is unchecked because there is no DNA. There are 15 residues in the CDR3. Germline V gives CDR1 SGHRS, CDR2 YFSETQ. The CDR3 sequence: CASSPQGADTGELFF. The entire variable domain, with the rest obtained from reference TRBV5-1 and TRBJ2-2, is as follows: KAGVTQTPRYLIKTRGQQVTLSCSPISGHRSVSWYQQTPGQGLQFLFEYFSETQRNKGNFPGRFSGRQFSNSRSEMNVSTLELGDSALYLCASSPQGADTGELFFGEGSRLTVL.

This clonotype is classed as medium-sized by frequency. The chain recombines TRBV6-4 with TRBJ2-1; the TCRdb call, TRBD2, lacks DNA for checking. The CDR3 length is 15 residues. Germline V gene data show CDR1 as MRHNA and CDR2 as SNTAGT. The chain's CDR3 is CASSDGSGSVNEQFF.

The V call is TRBV28, the J call TRBJ1-2. Germline V gives CDR1 MDHEN, CDR2 SYDVKM. This CDR3 has 13 residues. CDR3 residues: CASSGERAYGYTF.

This chain connects TRBV6-5 to TRBJ2-2; TCRdb's D call, TRBD2, is unchecked because there is no DNA. Germline CDR1 reads MNHEY; CDR2 reads SVGAGI. The CDR3 runs 15 residues. The CDR3 loop is CASSYGLAGTGELFF.

This chain joins TRBV18 and TRBJ2-2. The germline gives CDR1 KGHSH, CDR2 LQKENI. The CDR3 length is 16 residues. The CDR3 reads CASSPPSSANTGELFF.

The chain employs TRBV6-5 and TRBJ1-4. This CDR3 is 12 amino acids long. Germline CDR1 reads MNHEY; CDR2 reads SVGAGI. The CDR3 spells CASGNGGEKLFF.

The V call is TRBV30, the J call TRBJ2-1. This CDR3 spans 13 amino acids. The germline V gene encodes CDR1 GTSNPN and CDR2 SVGIG (reference sequence). CDR3 sequence reads: CAWSDKGYNEQFF.

The chain has TRBV20-1 and TRBJ2-3; TCRdb proposes TRBD2, but this gene call is untestable without DNA. Germline V gene data show CDR1 as DFQATT and CDR2 as SNEGSKA (reference sequence). The CDR3 totals 14 residues. The CDR3 sequence: CSAGSLPPTDTQYF.

V and J are TRBV23-1 and TRBJ2-1; with no DNA, the TCRdb D assignment of TRBD2 cannot be verified. TRBV23-1 is annotated as an ORF whose role is uncertain. The CDR3 totals 16 residues. This chain's CDR3 is CASSMREGLSYNEQFF.

V usage is TRBV12-3 or TRBV12-4 and J usage is TRBJ1-5. CDR3 length: 14 amino acids. CDR3: CASSQDGLSQPQHF.

V gene TRBV27 combines with J gene TRBJ1-5. The CDR3 is made up of 14 amino acids. Germline CDR1 reads MNHEY; CDR2 reads SMNVEV (reference sequence). The CDR3 is CASSLSGENTAQHF.

The chain joins TRBV20-1 to TRBJ1-4. The CDR3 contains 15 residues. Per germline, CDR1 DFQATT and CDR2 SNEGSKA (reference sequence). The CDR3 spells CSASGEGSLNEKLFF.

CDR3 region: CSAPTGGSSNQPQHF. V and J are TRBV20-1 and TRBJ1-5. CDR3 length: 15 amino acids. Germline-derived CDR1 and CDR2 are DFQATT and SNEGSKA (reference sequence).

The J gene is TRBJ2-2, the V gene TRBV3-1; TCRdb picks TRBD2, but there is no DNA to check that call. Germline V gene sequence: CDR1 LGHDT, CDR2 YNNKEL (reference sequence). The CDR3 is made up of 18 amino acids. Here the CDR3 reads CASSQDLGRASHAGELFF.

The chain links TRBV3-1 to TRBJ2-7; the TCRdb call, TRBD1, lacks DNA for checking. The CDR3 extends over 16 amino acids. Germline V CDR1 and CDR2: LGHDT, YNNKEL (reference sequence). The chain's CDR3 is CASSPGGGSGFYEQYF.

The chain carries TRBV6-4 and TRBJ2-2; TCRdb's D call of TRBD1 is untestable without DNA. Per germline, CDR1 MRHNA and CDR2 SNTAGT. The CDR3 is made up of 14 amino acids. CDR3: CASSGTGEAGELFF.

The V call is TRBV12-3 or TRBV12-4, the J call TRBJ2-2. This CDR3 spans 16 amino acids. CDR3 region: CASSPPKTGFTGELFF.

J is TRBJ1-1 and V is TRBV11-2; TCRdb picks TRBD1, but there is no DNA to check that call. Germline V lookup: CDR1 SGHAT, CDR2 FQNNGV. This CDR3 region has 13 residues. This chain's CDR3 is CASWGDLNTEAFF. The full variable domain, in which reference TRBV11-2 and TRBJ1-1 provide the parts outside the CDR3, is EAGVAQSPRYKIIEKRQSVAFWCNPISGHATLYWYQQILGQGPKLLIQFQNNGVVDDSQLPKDRFSAERLKGVDSTLKIQPAKLEDSAVYLCASWGDLNTEAFFGQGTRLTVV.

V usage is TRBV29-1 and J usage is TRBJ1-1. The germline gives CDR1 SQVTM, CDR2 ANQGSEA. This CDR3 region has 13 residues. The CDR3 is CSVEAGRNTEAFF.